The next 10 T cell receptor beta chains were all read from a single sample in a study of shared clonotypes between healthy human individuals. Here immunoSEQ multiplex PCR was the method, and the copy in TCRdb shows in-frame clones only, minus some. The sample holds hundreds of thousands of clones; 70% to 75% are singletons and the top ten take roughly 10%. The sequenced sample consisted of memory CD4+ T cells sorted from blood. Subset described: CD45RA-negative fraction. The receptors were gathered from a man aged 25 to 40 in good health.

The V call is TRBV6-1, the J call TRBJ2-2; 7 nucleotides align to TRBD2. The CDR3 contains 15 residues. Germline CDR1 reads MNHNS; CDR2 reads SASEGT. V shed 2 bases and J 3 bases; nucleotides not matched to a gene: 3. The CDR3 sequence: CASSESAGDTGELFF. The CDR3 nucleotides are TGTGCCAGCAGTGAAAGCGCGGGAGACACCGGGGAGCTGTTTTTT.

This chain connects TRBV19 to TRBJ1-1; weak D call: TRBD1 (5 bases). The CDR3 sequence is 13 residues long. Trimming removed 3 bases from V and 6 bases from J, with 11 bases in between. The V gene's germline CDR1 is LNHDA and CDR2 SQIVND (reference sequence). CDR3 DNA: TGTGCCAGTAGTATTAGGGGCAAGGCTGAAGCTTTCTTT. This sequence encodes CASSIRGKAEAFF.

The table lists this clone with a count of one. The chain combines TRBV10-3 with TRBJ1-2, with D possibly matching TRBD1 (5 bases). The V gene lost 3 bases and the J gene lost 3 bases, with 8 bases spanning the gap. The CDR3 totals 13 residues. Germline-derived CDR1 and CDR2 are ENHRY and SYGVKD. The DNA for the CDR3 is TGTGCCATCAGTGATAGACAGCACTATGGCTACACCTTC. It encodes CAISDRQHYGYTF.

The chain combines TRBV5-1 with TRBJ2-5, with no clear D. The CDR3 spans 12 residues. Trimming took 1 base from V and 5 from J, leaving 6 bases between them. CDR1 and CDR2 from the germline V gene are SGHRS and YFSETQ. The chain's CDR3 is CASSLWQETQYF. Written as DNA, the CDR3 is TGCGCCAGCAGCTTGTGGCAGGAGACCCAGTACTTC.

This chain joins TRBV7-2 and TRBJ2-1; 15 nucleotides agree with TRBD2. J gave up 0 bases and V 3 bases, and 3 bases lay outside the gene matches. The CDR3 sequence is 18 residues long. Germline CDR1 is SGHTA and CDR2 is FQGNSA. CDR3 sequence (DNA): TGTGCCAGCAGCTTCCGGACTAGCGGGAGGGCCTCCTACAATGAGCAGTTCTTC. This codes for CASSFRTSGRASYNEQFF. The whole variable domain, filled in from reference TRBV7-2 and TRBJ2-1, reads GAGVSQSPSNKVTEKGKDVELRCDPISGHTALYWYRQSLGQGLEFLIYFQGNSAPDKSGLPSDRFSAERTGGSVSTLTIQRTQQEDSAVYLCASSFRTSGRASYNEQFFGPGTRLTVL.

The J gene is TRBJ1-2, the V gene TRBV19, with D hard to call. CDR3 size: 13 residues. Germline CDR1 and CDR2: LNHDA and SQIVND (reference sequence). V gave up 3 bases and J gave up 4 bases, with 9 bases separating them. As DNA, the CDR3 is TGTGCCAGTAGTATCGGGCGGGGCTATGGCTACACCTTC. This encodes CASSIGRGYGYTF.

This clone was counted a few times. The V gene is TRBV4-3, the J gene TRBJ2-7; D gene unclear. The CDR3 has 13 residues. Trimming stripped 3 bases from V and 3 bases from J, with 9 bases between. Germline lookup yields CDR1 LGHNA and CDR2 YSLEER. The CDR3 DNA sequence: TGCGCCAGCAGCCATCGGCAGTACTACGAGCAGTACTTC. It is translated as CASSHRQYYEQYF.

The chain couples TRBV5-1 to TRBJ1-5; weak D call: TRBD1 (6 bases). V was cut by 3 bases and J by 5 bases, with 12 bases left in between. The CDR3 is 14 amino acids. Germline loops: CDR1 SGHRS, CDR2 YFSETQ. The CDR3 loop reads CASSYSGVDQPQHF. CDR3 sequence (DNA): TGCGCCAGCAGCTACTCAGGGGTTGATCAGCCCCAGCATTTT. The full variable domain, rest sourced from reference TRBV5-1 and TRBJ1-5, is KAGVTQTPRYLIKTRGQQVTLSCSPISGHRSVSWYQQTPGQGLQFLFEYFSETQRNKGNFPGRFSGRQFSNSRSEMNVSTLELGDSALYLCASSYSGVDQPQHFGDGTRLSIL.

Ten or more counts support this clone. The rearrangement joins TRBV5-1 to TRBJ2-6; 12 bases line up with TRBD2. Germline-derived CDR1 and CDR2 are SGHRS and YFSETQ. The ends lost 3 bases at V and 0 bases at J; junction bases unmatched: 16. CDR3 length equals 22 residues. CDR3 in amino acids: CASSSPASGRGGAVSGANVLTF. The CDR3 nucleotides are TGCGCCAGCAGCTCGCCGGCTAGCGGGAGGGGCGGGGCTGTCTCTGGGGCCAACGTCCTGACTTTC.

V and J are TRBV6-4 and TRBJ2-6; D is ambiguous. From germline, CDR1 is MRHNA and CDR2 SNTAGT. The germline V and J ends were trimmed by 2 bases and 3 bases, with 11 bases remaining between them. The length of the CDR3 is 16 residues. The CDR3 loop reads CASSDHASGGANVLTF. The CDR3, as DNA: TGTGCCAGCAGTGACCATGCCTCAGGTGGGGCCAACGTCCTGACTTTC.